The clone carrying this TCR beta chain was seen a few times. Germline V gives CDR1 MGHDK, CDR2 SYGVNS. The length of the CDR3 is 13 residues. V shed 5 bases and J shed 7 bases, with 12 bases lying between them. This record belongs to a study of blood T cell repertoires in COVID-19. Study-level information: Sites in the United States, Italy and Spain provided acute and convalescent COVID-19 samples. PBMCs, B-cell-depleted T cells, or T cells were the source of the cDNA or gDNA that made up the material.

Authors' analysis steps: For nucleated cells, counts were estimated from reference gene primer amplification. TCRdb keeps only in-frame clones here, not all; method: immunoSEQ multiplex PCR. V and J calls and clone size are as listed in that table; D and trimming were resolved from the DNA. The sample has 130,000 to 150,000 clones; roughly 80% are singletons. The sample consisted of peripheral blood. The chain recombines TRBV25-1 with TRBJ2-4; possibly TRBD1 for D (5 bases). The TCR was taken from an elderly woman with acute or convalescent COVID-19. CDR3 nucleotides: TGTGCCAGCAGTTCCTCGGACACGAACATTCAGTACTTC. Translating it yields CASSSSDTNIQYF.